This T cell receptor beta chain was retrieved from a study of T cells after yellow fever vaccination. Ten or more counts support this clonotype. Its antigen is currently unknown. The germline gives CDR1 SEHNR, CDR2 FQNEAQ (reference sequence). The CDR3 has 15 residues. Trimming pared 0 bases from V and 3 bases from J, leaving 10 bases between. Study observations and caveats: Most primary-vaccination clones reappeared after the booster (just under 98% CD4, roughly 88% CD8). Relatively few clonotypes were ones that appeared in both CD4 and CD8 compartments.

Template-switching 5'RACE yielded the TCR cDNA; a universal primer site and UMIs were added in the process. One entry per CDR3 protein, called by TCRdb with MiXCR from the 5' RACE reads. The data hold about 630,000 distinct CDR3 sequences, with about 12% observed a single time. V is TRBV7-9 and J is TRBJ2-3; D possibly corresponds to TRBD1 (5 bases). This clonotype was sampled from a man younger than 45 who received the YFV17D yellow fever vaccine. This sample comprised PBMCs, obtained on the day of the yellow fever booster vaccination. CDR3 loop: CASSLARTRTDTQYF. CDR3 sequence (DNA): TGTGCCAGCAGCTTAGCCCGGACAAGGACAGATACGCAGTATTTT.